This T cell receptor (beta chain) originates from a study of blood T cells in healthy people across ages. Then a second PCR, running about 7 to 11 cycles, was carried out with a sample-barcoded 5' primer and a J-beta primer mix. TCRdb processed the 5' RACE reads anew with MiXCR; each CDR3 protein has one entry. The data show over a million distinct CDR3 sequences, 45% seen once. Each sample used at least 6 million PBMCs. The sample was blood. The source of this sequence is a woman aged 60-75 years in good health.

This CDR3 reads CASSEEMGLEGEQYF. The CDR3 coding sequence is TGTGCCAGCAGTGAAGAGATGGGACTAGAAGGGGAGCAGTACTTC. The J gene is TRBJ2-7, the V gene TRBV2, with 8 bases matching TRBD2. The J segment lost 7 bases and the V segment lost 1 base, leaving 9 bases of the junction unmatched. Per the germline V gene, CDR1 is SNHLY and CDR2 is FYNNEI. There are 15 residues in the CDR3.